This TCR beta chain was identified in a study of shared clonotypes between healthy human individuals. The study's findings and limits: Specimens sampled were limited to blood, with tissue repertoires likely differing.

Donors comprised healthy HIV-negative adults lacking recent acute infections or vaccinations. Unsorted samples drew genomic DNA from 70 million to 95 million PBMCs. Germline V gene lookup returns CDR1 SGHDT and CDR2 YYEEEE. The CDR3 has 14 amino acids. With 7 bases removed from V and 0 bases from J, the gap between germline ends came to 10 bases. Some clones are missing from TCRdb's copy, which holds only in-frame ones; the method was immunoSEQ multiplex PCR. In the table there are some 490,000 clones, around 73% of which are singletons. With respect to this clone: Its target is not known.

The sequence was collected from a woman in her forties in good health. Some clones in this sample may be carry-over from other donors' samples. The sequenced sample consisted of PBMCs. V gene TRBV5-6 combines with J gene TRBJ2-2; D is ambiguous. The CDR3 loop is CASRIWANTGELFF. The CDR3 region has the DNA TGTGCCAGCCGGATTTGGGCGAACACCGGGGAGCTGTTTTTT.